This T cell receptor beta chain was obtained from a study of cytomegalovirus exposure and HLA in healthy donors. Study-level points and caveats: Prior analysis indicated that the majority of TCR beta V segments exhibited productivity approximately 87% or approximately 30% of the time.

The J segment lost 1 base and the V segment lost 4 bases, leaving 5 bases of the junction unmatched. Germline CDR1 reads SGHRS; CDR2 reads YFSETQ. This CDR3 region has 16 residues. Concerning this clone itself: Antigen specificity is unknown.

The PCR contained 60 Vbeta and 13 Jbeta primers. The data were produced by immunoSEQ multiplex PCR, yet TCRdb's version contains in-frame clones alone and is incomplete. The sample totals tens of thousands of clones; its top ten clones hold approximately 6.5%. The receptor was derived from a middle-aged woman in good health and CMV-seronegative. Sequencing was done on a sample of PBMCs. This chain connects TRBV5-1 to TRBJ1-1; TRBD1 agrees at 12 bases. CDR3 DNA sequence: TGCGCCAGCAGCCTAGGGGACAGGGGGCAGAACACTGAAGCTTTCTTT. Translating gives CASSLGDRGQNTEAFF.